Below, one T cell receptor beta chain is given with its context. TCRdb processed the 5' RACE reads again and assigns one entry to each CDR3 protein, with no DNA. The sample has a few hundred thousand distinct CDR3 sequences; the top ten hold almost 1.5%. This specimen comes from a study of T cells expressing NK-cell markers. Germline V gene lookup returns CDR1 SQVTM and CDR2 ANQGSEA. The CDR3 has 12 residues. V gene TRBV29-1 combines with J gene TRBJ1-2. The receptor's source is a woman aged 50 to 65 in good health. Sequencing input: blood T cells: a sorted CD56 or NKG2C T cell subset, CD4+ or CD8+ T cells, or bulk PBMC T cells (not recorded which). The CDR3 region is CSVEGGGGGYTF. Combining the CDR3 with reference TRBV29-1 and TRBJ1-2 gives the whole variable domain SAVISQKPSRDICQRGTSLTIQCQVDSQVTMMFWYRQQPGQSLTLIATANQGSEATYESGFVIDKFPISRPNLTFSTLTVSNMSPEDSSIYLCSVEGGGGGYTFGSGTRLTVV.